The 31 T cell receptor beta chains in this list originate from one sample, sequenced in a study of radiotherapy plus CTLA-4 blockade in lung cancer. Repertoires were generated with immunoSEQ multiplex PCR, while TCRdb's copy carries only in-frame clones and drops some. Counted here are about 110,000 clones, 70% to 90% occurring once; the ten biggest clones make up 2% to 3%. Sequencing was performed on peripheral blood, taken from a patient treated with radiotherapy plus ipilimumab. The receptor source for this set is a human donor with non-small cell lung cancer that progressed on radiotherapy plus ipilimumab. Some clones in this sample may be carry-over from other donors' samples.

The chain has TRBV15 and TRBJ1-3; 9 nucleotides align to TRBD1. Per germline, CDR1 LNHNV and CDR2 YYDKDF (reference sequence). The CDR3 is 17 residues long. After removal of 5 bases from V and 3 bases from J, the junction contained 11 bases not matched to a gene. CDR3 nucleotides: TGTGCCACCAGCGGGACTGGACAGGGGTTGTATGGAAACACCATATATTTT. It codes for CATSGTGQGLYGNTIYF.

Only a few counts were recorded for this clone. The CDR3 reads CASSLGQGYEQYF. The CDR3 DNA sequence: TGTGCCAGCAGCCTAGGGCAGGGGTACGAGCAGTACTTC. The chain recombines TRBV6-6 with TRBJ2-7; D may be TRBD1 (6 bases). The germline CDR1 and CDR2 sequences are MNHNY and SVGAGI (reference sequence). Trimming pared 6 bases from V and 4 bases from J, leaving 13 bases between. The length of the CDR3 is 13 residues.

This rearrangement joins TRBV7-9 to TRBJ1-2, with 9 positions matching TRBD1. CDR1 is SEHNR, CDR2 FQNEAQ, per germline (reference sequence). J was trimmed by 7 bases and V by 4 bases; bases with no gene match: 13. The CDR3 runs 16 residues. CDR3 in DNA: TGTGCCAGCAGCTCGTTAGAATACAGGGGGCAAAGTGGCTACACCTTC. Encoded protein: CASSSLEYRGQSGYTF.

The CDR3 region is CASSYSRGTYNSPLHF. DNA for the CDR3: TGTGCCAGCAGTTACAGCCGAGGGACCTATAATTCACCCCTCCACTTT. V and J are TRBV6-5 and TRBJ1-6, with D unresolved. Germline CDR1 MNHEY, CDR2 SVGAGI. The CDR3 covers 16 residues. V lost 2 bases and J 2 bases, leaving 10 bases between the germline ends.

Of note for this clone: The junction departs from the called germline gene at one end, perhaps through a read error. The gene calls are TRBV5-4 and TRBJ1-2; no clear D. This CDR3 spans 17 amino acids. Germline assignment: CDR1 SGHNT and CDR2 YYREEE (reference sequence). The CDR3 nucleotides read TGTGTCAGCAGCTTGCCACCGGGGAGGGAGGAGAACTATGGCTACACCTTC. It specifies CVSSLPPGREENYGYTF. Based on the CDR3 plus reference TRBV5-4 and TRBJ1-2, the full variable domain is ETGVTQSPTHLIKTRGQQVTLRCSSQSGHNTVSWYQQALGQGPQFIFQYYREEENGRGNFPPRFSGLQFPNYSSELNVNALELDDSALYLCVSSLPPGREENYGYTFGSGTRLTVV.

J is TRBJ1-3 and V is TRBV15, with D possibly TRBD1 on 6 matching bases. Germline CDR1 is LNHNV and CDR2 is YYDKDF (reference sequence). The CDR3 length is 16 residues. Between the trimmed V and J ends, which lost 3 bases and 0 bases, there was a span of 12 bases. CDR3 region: CATSRGGSLSGNTIYF. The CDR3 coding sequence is TGTGCCACCAGCAGGGGGGGCAGCCTCTCTGGAAACACCATATATTTT.

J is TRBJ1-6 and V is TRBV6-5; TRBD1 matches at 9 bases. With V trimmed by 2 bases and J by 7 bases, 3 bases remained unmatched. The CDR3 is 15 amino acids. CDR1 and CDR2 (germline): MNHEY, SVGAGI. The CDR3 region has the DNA TGTGCCAGCAGTTACGAGACAGGGGGGAATTCACCCCTCCACTTT. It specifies CASSYETGGNSPLHF.

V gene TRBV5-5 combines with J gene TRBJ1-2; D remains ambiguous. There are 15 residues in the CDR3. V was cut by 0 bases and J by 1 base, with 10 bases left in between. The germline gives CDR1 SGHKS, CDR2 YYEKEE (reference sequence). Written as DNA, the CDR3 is TGTGCCAGCAGCTTGGGCCCCGTGAGTAACTATGGCTACACCTTC. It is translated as CASSLGPVSNYGYTF.

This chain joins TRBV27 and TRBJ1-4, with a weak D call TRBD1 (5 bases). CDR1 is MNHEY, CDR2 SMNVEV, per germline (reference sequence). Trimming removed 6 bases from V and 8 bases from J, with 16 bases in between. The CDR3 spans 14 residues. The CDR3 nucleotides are TGTGCCAGCAGAACACGGACGGGGGAAGAAAAACTGTTTTTT. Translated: CASRTRTGEEKLFF.

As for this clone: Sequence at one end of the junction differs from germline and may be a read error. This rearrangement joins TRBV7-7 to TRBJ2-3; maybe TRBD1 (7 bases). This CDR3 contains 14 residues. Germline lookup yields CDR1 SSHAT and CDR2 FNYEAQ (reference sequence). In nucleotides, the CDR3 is TGTGCTAGCAGCCCAGGGGGGAGCACCGGTACGCAGTATTTT. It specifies CASSPGGSTGTQYF.

The CDR3 DNA reads TGTGCCAGTAGTCCCGGGAGTACTGAAGCTTTCTTT. Its translation is CASSPGSTEAFF. This chain connects TRBV19 to TRBJ1-1, with D unresolved. The germline V gene has CDR1 LNHDA and CDR2 SQIVND (reference sequence). The CDR3 consists of 12 residues. With 5 bases removed from V and 5 bases from J, the gap between germline ends came to 9 bases.

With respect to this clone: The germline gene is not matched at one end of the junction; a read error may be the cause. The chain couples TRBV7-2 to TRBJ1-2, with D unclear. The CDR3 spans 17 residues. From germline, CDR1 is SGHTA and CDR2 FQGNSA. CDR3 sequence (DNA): TGTGCCAACAGCTTACCCCAAAGTGGAATCCGGGGATATGGCTACACCTTC. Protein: CANSLPQSGIRGYGYTF.

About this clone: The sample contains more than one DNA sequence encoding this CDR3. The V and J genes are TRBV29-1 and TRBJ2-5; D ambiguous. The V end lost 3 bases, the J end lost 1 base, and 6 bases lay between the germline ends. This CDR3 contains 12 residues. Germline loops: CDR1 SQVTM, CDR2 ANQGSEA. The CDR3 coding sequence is TGCAGCGTTGACGGGCGCCAAGAGACCCAGTACTTC. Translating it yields CSVDGRQETQYF.

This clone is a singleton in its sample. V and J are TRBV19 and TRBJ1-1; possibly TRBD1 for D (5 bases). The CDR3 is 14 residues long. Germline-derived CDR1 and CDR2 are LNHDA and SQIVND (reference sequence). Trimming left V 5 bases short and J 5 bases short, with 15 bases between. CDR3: CASSGQGDPTEAFF. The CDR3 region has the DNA TGTGCCAGTAGTGGGCAGGGTGACCCAACTGAAGCTTTCTTT. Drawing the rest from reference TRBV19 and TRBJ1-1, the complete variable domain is DGGITQSPKYLFRKEGQNVTLSCEQNLNHDAMYWYRQDPGQGLRLIYYSQIVNDFQKGDIAEGYSVSREKKESFPLTVTSAQKNPTAFYLCASSGQGDPTEAFFGQGTRLTVV.

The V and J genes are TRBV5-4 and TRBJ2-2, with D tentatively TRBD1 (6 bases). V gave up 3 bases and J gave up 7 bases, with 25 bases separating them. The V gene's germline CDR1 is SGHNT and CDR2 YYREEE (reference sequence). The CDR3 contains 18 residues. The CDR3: CASSWRSSVSGAGGELFF. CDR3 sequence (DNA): TGTGCCAGCAGCTGGCGGTCCTCGGTATCAGGGGCCGGCGGGGAGCTGTTTTTT.

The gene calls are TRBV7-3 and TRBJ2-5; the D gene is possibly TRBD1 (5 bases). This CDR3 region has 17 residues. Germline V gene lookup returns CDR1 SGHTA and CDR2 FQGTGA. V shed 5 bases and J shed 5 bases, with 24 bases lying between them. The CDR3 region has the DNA TGTGCCAGCAGCCCAGAATCAGGGTCTTTTGGTATGGAGACCCAGTACTTC. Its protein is CASSPESGSFGMETQYF.

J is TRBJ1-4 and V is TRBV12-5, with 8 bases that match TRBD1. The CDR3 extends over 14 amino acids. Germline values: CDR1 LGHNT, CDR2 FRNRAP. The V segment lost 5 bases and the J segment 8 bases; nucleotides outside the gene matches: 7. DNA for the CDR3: TGTGCTAGTGGTATCGGACAGGGTGGGGAAAAACTGTTTTTT. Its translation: CASGIGQGGEKLFF.

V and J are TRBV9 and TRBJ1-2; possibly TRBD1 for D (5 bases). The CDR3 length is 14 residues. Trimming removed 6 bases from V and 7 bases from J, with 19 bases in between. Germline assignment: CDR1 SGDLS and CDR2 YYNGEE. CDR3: CASTLTGGSSGYTF. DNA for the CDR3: TGTGCCAGCACCTTAACTGGGGGGTCCTCTGGCTACACCTTC.

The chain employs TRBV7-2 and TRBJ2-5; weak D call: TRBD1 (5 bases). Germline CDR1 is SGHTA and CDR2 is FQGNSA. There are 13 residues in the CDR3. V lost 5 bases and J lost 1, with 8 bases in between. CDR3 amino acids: CASSRQPQETQYF. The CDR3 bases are TGTGCCAGCAGCCGACAGCCCCAAGAGACCCAGTACTTC.

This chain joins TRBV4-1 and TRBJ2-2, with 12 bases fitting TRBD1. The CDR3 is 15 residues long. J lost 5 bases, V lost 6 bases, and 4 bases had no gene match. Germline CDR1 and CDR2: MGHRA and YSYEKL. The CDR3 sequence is CASRGQGAQTGELFF. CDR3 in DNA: TGCGCCAGCAGGGGACAGGGGGCGCAAACCGGGGAGCTGTTTTTT.

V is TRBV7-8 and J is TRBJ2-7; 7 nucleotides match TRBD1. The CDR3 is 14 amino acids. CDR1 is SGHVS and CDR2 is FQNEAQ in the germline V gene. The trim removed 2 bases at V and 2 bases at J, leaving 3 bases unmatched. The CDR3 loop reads CASSLRTGPYEQYF. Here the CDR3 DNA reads TGTGCCAGCAGCTTACGGACAGGCCCCTACGAGCAGTACTTC.

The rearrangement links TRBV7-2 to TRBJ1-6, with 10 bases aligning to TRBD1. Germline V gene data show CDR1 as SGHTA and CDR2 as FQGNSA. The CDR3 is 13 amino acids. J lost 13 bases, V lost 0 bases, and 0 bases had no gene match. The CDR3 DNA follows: TGTGCCAGCAGCTTAGCGGGACAGGGGCCCCTCCACTTT. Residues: CASSLAGQGPLHF.

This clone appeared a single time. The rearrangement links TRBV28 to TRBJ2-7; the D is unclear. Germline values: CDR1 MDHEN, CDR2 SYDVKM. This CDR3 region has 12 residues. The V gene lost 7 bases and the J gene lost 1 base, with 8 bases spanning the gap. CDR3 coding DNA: TGTGCCAGCACCAAACAGTCCTACGAGCAGTACTTC. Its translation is CASTKQSYEQYF. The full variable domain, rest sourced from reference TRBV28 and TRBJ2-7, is DVKVTQSSRYLVKRTGEKVFLECVQDMDHENMFWYRQDPGLGLRLIYFSYDVKMKEKGDIPEGYSVSREKKERFSLILESASTNQTSMYLCASTKQSYEQYFGPGTRLTVT.

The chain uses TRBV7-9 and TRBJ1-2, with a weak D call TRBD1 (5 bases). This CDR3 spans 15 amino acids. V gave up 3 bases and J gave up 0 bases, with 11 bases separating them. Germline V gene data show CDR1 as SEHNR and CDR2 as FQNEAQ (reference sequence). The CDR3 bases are TGTGCCAGCAGCTTGGGCCGGGGGGCTAACTATGGCTACACCTTC. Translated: CASSLGRGANYGYTF.

CDR3 loop: CASSLNRYQPQHF. CDR3 sequence (DNA): TGTGCCAGCAGTTTAAATAGGTATCAGCCCCAGCATTTT. The chain joins TRBV28 to TRBJ1-5; D is ambiguous. V gave up 2 bases and J gave up 5 bases, with 7 bases separating them. This CDR3 is 13 amino acids long. CDR1 MDHEN and CDR2 SYDVKM come from the germline V gene.

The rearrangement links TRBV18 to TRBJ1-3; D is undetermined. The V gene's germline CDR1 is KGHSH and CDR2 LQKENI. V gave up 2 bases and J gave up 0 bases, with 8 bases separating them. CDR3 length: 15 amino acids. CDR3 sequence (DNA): TGTGCCAGCTCACCAGAACGGTTCTCTGGAAACACCATATATTTT. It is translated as CASSPERFSGNTIYF.

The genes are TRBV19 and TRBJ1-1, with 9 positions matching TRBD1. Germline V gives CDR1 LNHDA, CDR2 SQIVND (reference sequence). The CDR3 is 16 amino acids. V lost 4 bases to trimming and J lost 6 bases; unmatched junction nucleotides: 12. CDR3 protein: CASSKRDRELNPEAFF. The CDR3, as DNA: TGTGCCAGTAGTAAGCGGGACAGGGAACTAAACCCTGAAGCTTTCTTT.

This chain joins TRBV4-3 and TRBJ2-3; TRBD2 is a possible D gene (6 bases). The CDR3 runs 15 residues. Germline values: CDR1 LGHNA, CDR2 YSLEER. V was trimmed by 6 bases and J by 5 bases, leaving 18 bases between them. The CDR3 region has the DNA TGCGCCAGCAGTCCCCGGGGGACGCTTGTAGATACGCAGTATTTT. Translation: CASSPRGTLVDTQYF.

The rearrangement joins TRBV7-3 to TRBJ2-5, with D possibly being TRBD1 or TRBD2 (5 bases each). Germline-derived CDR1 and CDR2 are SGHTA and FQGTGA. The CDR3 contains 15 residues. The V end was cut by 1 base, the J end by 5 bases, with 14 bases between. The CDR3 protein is CASSLITGAIETQYF. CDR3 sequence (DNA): TGTGCCAGCAGCTTAATAACCGGGGCTATCGAGACCCAGTACTTC.

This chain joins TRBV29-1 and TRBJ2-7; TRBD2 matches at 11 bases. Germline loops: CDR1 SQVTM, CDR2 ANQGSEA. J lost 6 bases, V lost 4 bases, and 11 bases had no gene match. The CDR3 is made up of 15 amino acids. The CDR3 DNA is TGCAGCGTTGCCTCGACTAGCGGGGTTCCCACCGAGCAGTACTTC. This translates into CSVASTSGVPTEQYF.

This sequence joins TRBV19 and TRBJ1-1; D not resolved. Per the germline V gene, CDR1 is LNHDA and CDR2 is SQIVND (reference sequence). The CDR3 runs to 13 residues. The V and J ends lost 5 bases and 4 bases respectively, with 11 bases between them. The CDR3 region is CASSQDRSTEAFF. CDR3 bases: TGTGCCAGTAGTCAAGATCGGAGCACTGAAGCTTTCTTT.